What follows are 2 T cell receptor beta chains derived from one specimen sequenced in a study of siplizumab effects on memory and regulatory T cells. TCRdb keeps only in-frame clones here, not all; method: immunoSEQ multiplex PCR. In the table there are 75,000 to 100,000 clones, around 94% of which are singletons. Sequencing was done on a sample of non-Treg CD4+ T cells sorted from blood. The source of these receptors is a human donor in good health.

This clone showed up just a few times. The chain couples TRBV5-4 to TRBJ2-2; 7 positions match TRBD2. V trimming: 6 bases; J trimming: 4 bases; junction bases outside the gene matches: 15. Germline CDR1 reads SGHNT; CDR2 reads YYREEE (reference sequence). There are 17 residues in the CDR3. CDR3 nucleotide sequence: TGTGCCAGCACCAGTAAATTCGTAGCGGGTAGCACCGGGGAGCTGTTTTTT. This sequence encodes CASTSKFVAGSTGELFF.

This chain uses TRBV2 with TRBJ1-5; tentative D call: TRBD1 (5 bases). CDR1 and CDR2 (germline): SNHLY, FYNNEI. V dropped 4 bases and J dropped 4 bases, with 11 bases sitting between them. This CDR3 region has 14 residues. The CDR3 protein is CASSVPGHNQPQHF. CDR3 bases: TGTGCCAGCAGTGTCCCGGGGCATAATCAGCCCCAGCATTTT.